The 20 T cell receptor beta chains given below trace back to one sample, sequenced in a study of T cell responses to AZD1222 COVID-19 vaccine. Generated by immunoSEQ multiplex PCR, the TCRdb table keeps only in-frame clones and is missing some. This sample has 90,000 to 150,000 clones, with around 83% found just once. The sample in question was peripheral blood, obtained 28 days after the second AZD1222 dose. The receptors come from an adult who received the AZD1222 COVID-19 vaccine.

The CDR3 loop reads CASSWGTGTYEQYF. The CDR3 nucleotides read TGTGCCAGCAGCTGGGGGACGGGAACCTACGAGCAGTACTTC. The J gene is TRBJ2-7, the V gene TRBV11-2; D could derive from TRBD1 or TRBD2 (5 bases each). V was shortened by 4 bases and J by 2 bases, with 12 bases between the two germline ends. Germline V gene data show CDR1 as SGHAT and CDR2 as FQNNGV. The CDR3 spans 14 residues.

The chain recombines TRBV28 with TRBJ2-5; no clear D. Trimming took off 4 bases at V and 4 bases at J, with 25 bases between the two ends. The CDR3 extends over 18 amino acids. The germline V gene has CDR1 MDHEN and CDR2 SYDVKM. The CDR3 reads CASSSTPRVRAGRETQYF. For the CDR3, the DNA is TGTGCCAGCAGTTCTACTCCCCGGGTGCGAGCCGGAAGAGAGACCCAGTACTTC.

The chain combines TRBV5-1 with TRBJ1-2; TRBD1 might be the D (6 bases). The V end was cut by 1 base, the J end by 3 bases, with 10 bases between. CDR3 length: 14 amino acids. The germline V gene has CDR1 SGHRS and CDR2 YFSETQ. CDR3: CASSLTGTDYGYTF. CDR3 coding DNA: TGCGCCAGCAGCTTGACAGGGACCGACTATGGCTACACCTTC.

CDR3 sequence (DNA): TGCGCCAGCAGGAGGGACGAGGGGGCTGAAAAACTGTTTTTT. The encoded protein is CASRRDEGAEKLFF. The V and J genes are TRBV5-1 and TRBJ1-4, with 7 bases aligning to TRBD1. Germline V gene sequence: CDR1 SGHRS, CDR2 YFSETQ. The J segment lost 7 bases and the V segment lost 5 bases, leaving 8 bases of the junction unmatched. This CDR3 contains 14 residues.

The chain combines TRBV19 with TRBJ1-1; D unclear. The CDR3 covers 13 residues. Germline values: CDR1 LNHDA, CDR2 SQIVND (reference sequence). Trimming removed 3 bases from V and 0 bases from J, with 5 bases in between. Here the CDR3 DNA reads TGTGCCAGTAGTATGAGCATGAACACTGAAGCTTTCTTT. Protein product: CASSMSMNTEAFF.

The chain combines TRBV7-8 with TRBJ1-5, with D hard to call. V lost 3 bases and J lost 5, with 8 bases in between. The CDR3 length is 13 residues. Germline V gene data show CDR1 as SGHVS and CDR2 as FQNEAQ. This CDR3 is CASSFDWDQPQHF. The CDR3 DNA reads TGTGCCAGCAGCTTCGACTGGGATCAGCCCCAGCATTTT.

This chain uses TRBV19 with TRBJ2-1; no clear D gene. V lost 1 base and J lost 5, with 3 bases in between. Per germline, CDR1 LNHDA and CDR2 SQIVND (reference sequence). This CDR3 comprises 12 residues. DNA of the CDR3: TGTGCCAGTAGTATAGGAAACAATGAGCAGTTCTTC. Amino acid sequence: CASSIGNNEQFF. Based on the CDR3 plus reference TRBV19 and TRBJ2-1, the full variable domain is DGGITQSPKYLFRKEGQNVTLSCEQNLNHDAMYWYRQDPGQGLRLIYYSQIVNDFQKGDIAEGYSVSREKKESFPLTVTSAQKNPTAFYLCASSIGNNEQFFGPGTRLTVL.

The V and J genes are TRBV5-4 and TRBJ1-2; no clear D gene. Germline loops: CDR1 SGHNT, CDR2 YYREEE (reference sequence). The CDR3 covers 14 residues. V shed 9 bases and J shed 1 base, with 16 bases lying between them. DNA of the CDR3: TGTGCCACCACTCCTGGCCCTATTAACTATGGCTACACCTTC. Translating it yields CATTPGPINYGYTF.

The chain has TRBV11-2 and TRBJ2-3, with D tentatively TRBD1 or TRBD2 (6 bases each). Trimming left V 2 bases short and J 0 bases short, with 9 bases between. Germline assignment: CDR1 SGHAT and CDR2 FQNNGV. The CDR3 extends over 15 amino acids. CDR3 bases: TGTGCCAGCAGCTTAAGGGGGACTAGCACAGATACGCAGTATTTT. Its protein is CASSLRGTSTDTQYF.

This sequence joins TRBV6-5 and TRBJ1-3; unclear D gene. There are 15 residues in the CDR3. Deletions cut 8 bases from V and 2 bases from J, with 16 bases between. The germline gives CDR1 MNHEY, CDR2 SVGAGI. This chain's CDR3 is CASVISGLPGNTIYF. CDR3 nucleotide sequence: TGTGCCAGCGTAATTTCAGGCTTACCTGGAAACACCATATATTTT.

The chain is built from TRBV5-1 and TRBJ2-5; 9 bases are a match to TRBD1. Per germline, CDR1 SGHRS and CDR2 YFSETQ. CDR3 length: 15 residues. Germline trimming cut 4 bases from V and 5 bases from J; bases unmatched to any gene: 9. This chain's CDR3 is CASSRSGQGSETQYF. CDR3 DNA: TGCGCCAGCAGCCGCTCGGGACAGGGATCGGAGACCCAGTACTTC. Full variable domain (missing parts from reference TRBV5-1 and TRBJ2-5): KAGVTQTPRYLIKTRGQQVTLSCSPISGHRSVSWYQQTPGQGLQFLFEYFSETQRNKGNFPGRFSGRQFSNSRSEMNVSTLELGDSALYLCASSRSGQGSETQYFGPGTRLLVL.

This chain links TRBV15 with TRBJ1-5; the D gene is possibly TRBD1 (6 bases). V was pared by 4 bases and J by 4 bases, with 11 bases between. Germline-derived CDR1 and CDR2 are LNHNV and YYDKDF (reference sequence). The CDR3 runs to 14 residues. The DNA for the CDR3 is TGTGCCACCAGCATTTACAGGGATAATCAGCCCCAGCATTTT. As protein: CATSIYRDNQPQHF.

On this clone: Other DNA sequences in the same sample also yield this CDR3. The chain recombines TRBV9 with TRBJ2-7; TRBD2 aligns across 11 bases. This CDR3 has 15 residues. Unmatched junction bases numbered 2, after V lost 0 bases and J lost 3 bases. CDR1 SGDLS and CDR2 YYNGEE come from the germline V gene. The CDR3 spells CASSVGLAGGYEQYF. The CDR3 DNA reads as TGTGCCAGCAGCGTAGGCCTAGCGGGGGGCTACGAGCAGTACTTC.

The V and J genes are TRBV11-3 and TRBJ2-7, with TRBD1 matching 8 bases. The CDR3 covers 14 residues. Germline V CDR1 and CDR2: SGHNT, YENEEA. The V segment lost 0 bases and the J segment 3 bases; nucleotides outside the gene matches: 1. CDR3: CASSLDGQGYEQYF. The CDR3 DNA reads as TGTGCCAGCAGCTTAGATGGACAGGGCTACGAGCAGTACTTC.

The sample holds a few counts of this clone. The gene calls are TRBV9 and TRBJ1-6; a weak D match, TRBD1 (6 bases). This CDR3 spans 15 amino acids. Between the trimmed V and J ends, which lost 0 bases and 7 bases, there was a span of 11 bases. Looked up from germline, CDR1 is SGDLS and CDR2 is YYNGEE. The CDR3 is CASSVGGGPNSPLHF. The CDR3 region has the DNA TGTGCCAGCAGCGTAGGGGGGGGCCCCAATTCACCCCTCCACTTT.

This clone has a single count. The junction differs from germline at one of its ends, possibly a read error. The CDR3 nucleotides read TGTGCCAGCAGCCCAGGACTGCACTCCGATAATTCACCCCTCCACTTT. It encodes CASSPGLHSDNSPLHF. V usage is TRBV14 and J usage is TRBJ1-6, with D uncertain. This CDR3 spans 16 amino acids. Germline CDR1 is SGHDN and CDR2 is FVKESK.

J is TRBJ1-1 and V is TRBV9, with D unclear. Germline lookup yields CDR1 SGDLS and CDR2 YYNGEE. Trimming removed 0 bases from V and 0 bases from J, with 3 bases in between. This CDR3 is built from 13 residues. The CDR3 DNA is TGTGCCAGCAGCGTAGCTATGAACACTGAAGCTTTCTTT. Amino acid sequence: CASSVAMNTEAFF.

The gene calls are TRBV6-5 and TRBJ1-4, with TRBD1 as a possible D gene (5 bases). The CDR3 is 13 residues long. Germline V gene sequence: CDR1 MNHEY, CDR2 SVGAGI. Trimming stripped 6 bases from V and 5 bases from J, with 10 bases between. CDR3 nucleotide sequence: TGTGCCAGCAGCACAGGCGTAAATGAAAAACTGTTTTTT. It codes for CASSTGVNEKLFF.

This clone has just a few counts. The J gene is TRBJ1-5, the V gene TRBV6-2 or TRBV6-3; D remains ambiguous. V lost 2 bases and J 2 bases, leaving 10 bases between the germline ends. The CDR3 extends over 15 amino acids. Germline V gene sequence: CDR1 MNHEY, CDR2 SVGEGT. The CDR3 region has the DNA TGTGCCAGCAGTTACCACCCGGCTGGCAATCAGCCCCAGCATTTT. This gives the protein CASSYHPAGNQPQHF.

Only one count was recorded for this clone. The genes are TRBV5-1 and TRBJ2-7; D is unresolved. Trimming left V 0 bases short and J 5 bases short, with 9 bases between. Looked up from germline, CDR1 is SGHRS and CDR2 is YFSETQ. The CDR3 runs 13 residues. The CDR3 reads CASSLAADHEQYF. For the CDR3, the DNA is TGCGCCAGCAGCTTGGCAGCAGACCACGAGCAGTACTTC.